Below are 21 T cell receptor beta chains sequenced from a single sample in a study of cytomegalovirus exposure and HLA in healthy donors. Use of 60 Vbeta and 13 Jbeta primers characterized the PCR. Using immunoSEQ multiplex PCR, the repertoire was profiled, and TCRdb retains in-frame clones only, with some absent. The top ten clones hold around a tenth of a sample with 150,000 to 200,000 clones, 80% of them seen once. The sequenced sample was PBMCs. The receptor set was obtained from a young man in good health and CMV-seropositive.

This chain joins TRBV5-8 and TRBJ1-2; D unclear. V shed 1 base and J shed 9 bases, with 16 bases lying between them. This CDR3 comprises 14 residues. Germline V gene sequence: CDR1 SGHTS, CDR2 YDEGEE. The CDR3 bases are TGTGCCAGCAGCTTGTATTCGTACGGGGATCGCTACACCTTC. This gives the protein CASSLYSYGDRYTF.

The V gene is TRBV5-1, the J gene TRBJ1-1; 7 nucleotides match TRBD1. The germline V gene encodes CDR1 SGHRS and CDR2 YFSETQ. J lost 3 bases, V lost 7 bases, and 9 bases had no gene match. CDR3 length equals 14 residues. For the CDR3, the DNA is TGCGCCAGCGAGAAGGGGGCGCTGGACACTGAAGCTTTCTTT. It codes for CASEKGALDTEAFF. Variable domain in full (rest from reference TRBV5-1 and TRBJ1-1): KAGVTQTPRYLIKTRGQQVTLSCSPISGHRSVSWYQQTPGQGLQFLFEYFSETQRNKGNFPGRFSGRQFSNSRSEMNVSTLELGDSALYLCASEKGALDTEAFFGQGTRLTVV.

The chain couples TRBV2 to TRBJ2-1; D is perhaps TRBD2 (6 bases). CDR1 SNHLY and CDR2 FYNNEI come from the germline V gene. Trimming stripped 4 bases from V and 8 bases from J, with 24 bases between. CDR3 length: 17 amino acids. CDR3 sequence reads: CASSADPVAALSDEQFF. Here the CDR3 DNA reads TGTGCCAGCAGTGCAGACCCAGTAGCGGCCCTGAGCGATGAGCAGTTCTTC.

The chain employs TRBV2 and TRBJ2-3; 9 bases agree with TRBD1. V shed 4 bases, J shed 3 bases, and the junction held 5 bases outside the gene matches. The CDR3 covers 15 residues. CDR1 is SNHLY, CDR2 FYNNEI, per germline. The CDR3 spells CASSADRGRTDTQYF. The CDR3, as DNA: TGTGCCAGCAGTGCGGACAGGGGTCGGACAGATACGCAGTATTTT.

The chain employs TRBV28 and TRBJ1-2; no firm D call. V was clipped by 3 bases and J by 2 bases, with 10 bases between them. CDR1 MDHEN and CDR2 SYDVKM come from the germline V gene. The CDR3 covers 14 residues. Written as DNA, the CDR3 is TGTGCCAGCAGTTTGAGCCCCGCAAACTATGGCTACACCTTC. This translates into CASSLSPANYGYTF.

J is TRBJ1-1 and V is TRBV19, with 7 bases matching TRBD1. J was trimmed by 0 bases and V by 6 bases; bases with no gene match: 16. The germline gives CDR1 LNHDA, CDR2 SQIVND (reference sequence). The CDR3 runs to 18 residues. Written as DNA, the CDR3 is TGTGCCAGTAGCCCTAAGGGGGCGACAGTAGGTGTGAACACTGAAGCTTTCTTT. It translates to CASSPKGATVGVNTEAFF.

The chain has TRBV23-1 and TRBJ1-2, with 10 positions matching TRBD1. TRBV23-1 is annotated as an ORF whose role is uncertain. V was pared by 2 bases and J by 6 bases, with 6 bases of the junction left unmatched. The CDR3 has 15 residues. The CDR3 DNA reads as TGCGCCAGCAGTCAACCAGACAGGGGGCGGAATGGCTACACCTTC. It is translated as CASSQPDRGRNGYTF.

The chain combines TRBV5-5 with TRBJ1-4; TRBD1 matches 8 bases. The CDR3 is made up of 15 amino acids. CDR1 SGHKS and CDR2 YYEKEE come from the germline V gene (reference sequence). V lost 1 base to trimming and J lost 7 bases; unmatched junction nucleotides: 6. CDR3 protein: CASSLFAGGTEKLFF. The DNA of the CDR3 is TGTGCCAGCAGCTTGTTTGCAGGGGGCACTGAAAAACTGTTTTTT. The full variable domain, its missing parts supplied by reference TRBV5-5 and TRBJ1-4, is DAGVTQSPTHLIKTRGQQVTLRCSPISGHKSVSWYQQVLGQGPQFIFQYYEKEERGRGNFPDRFSARQFPNYSSELNVNALLLGDSALYLCASSLFAGGTEKLFFGSGTQLSVL.

This chain connects TRBV5-6 to TRBJ2-5; D possibly corresponds to TRBD2 (6 bases). There are 13 residues in the CDR3. V gave up 2 bases and J gave up 4 bases, with 9 bases separating them. Germline V lookup: CDR1 SGHDT, CDR2 YYEEEE. CDR3 residues: CASSFRGGETQYF. The CDR3 DNA reads TGTGCCAGCAGCTTCCGGGGAGGAGAGACCCAGTACTTC. The complete variable domain, with remaining parts taken from reference TRBV5-6 and TRBJ2-5, reads DAGVTQSPTHLIKTRGQQVTLRCSPKSGHDTVSWYQQALGQGPQFIFQYYEEEERQRGNFPDRFSGHQFPNYSSELNVNALLLGDSALYLCASSFRGGETQYFGPGTRLLVL.

This chain joins TRBV28 and TRBJ2-7; D may be TRBD1 (7 bases). CDR1 MDHEN and CDR2 SYDVKM come from the germline V gene. The CDR3 length is 18 residues. Trimming took 1 base from V and 2 from J, leaving 21 bases between them. CDR3 loop: CASSLLLGGGTEPYEQYF. CDR3 DNA sequence: TGTGCCAGCAGTTTATTATTGGGTGGGGGGACAGAGCCCTACGAGCAGTACTTC.

The V call is TRBV19, the J call TRBJ1-1, with D maybe TRBD1 (5 bases). Germline CDR1 and CDR2: LNHDA and SQIVND (reference sequence). The CDR3 contains 14 residues. Trimming took off 6 bases at V and 1 base at J, with 12 bases between the two ends. CDR3 nucleotide sequence: TGTGCCAGTAGCTGGGGTACAGGGAACACTGAAGCTTTCTTT. Its translation: CASSWGTGNTEAFF.

The DNA of the CDR3 is TGTGCCAGCAGCTTAGAGACTTCGAGCTCCTACAATGAGCAGTTCTTC. Amino acids: CASSLETSSSYNEQFF. This sequence joins TRBV11-2 and TRBJ2-1; D ambiguous. Deletions cut 0 bases from V and 0 bases from J, with 9 bases between. This CDR3 spans 16 amino acids. Germline V gives CDR1 SGHAT, CDR2 FQNNGV.

This chain uses TRBV10-3 with TRBJ1-6, with TRBD1 matching over 7 bases. This CDR3 is built from 16 residues. The J segment lost 0 bases and the V segment lost 10 bases, leaving 9 bases of the junction unmatched. Germline assignment: CDR1 ENHRY and CDR2 SYGVKD. The CDR3 sequence: CATTGQSYSYNSPLHF. For the CDR3, the DNA is TGTGCCACAACGGGACAGTCTTACTCCTATAATTCACCCCTCCACTTT.

The genes are TRBV28 and TRBJ2-7; 7 bases align to TRBD2. V gave up 4 bases and J gave up 1 base; unmatched junction bases: 4. The CDR3 covers 14 residues. Germline V gene sequence: CDR1 MDHEN, CDR2 SYDVKM. The CDR3 region is CASSSGTTSYEQYF. In nucleotides, the CDR3 is TGTGCCAGCAGTTCTGGGACTACGTCCTACGAGCAGTACTTC.

This rearrangement joins TRBV7-2 to TRBJ1-1; no reliable D call. The CDR3 consists of 14 residues. The V and J ends lost 2 bases and 0 bases respectively, with 7 bases between them. Germline V gene lookup returns CDR1 SGHTA and CDR2 FQGNSA. The CDR3 protein is CASSLSGMNTEAFF. The DNA for the CDR3 is TGTGCCAGCAGCTTATCCGGGATGAACACTGAAGCTTTCTTT. Full variable domain (rest looked up from reference TRBV7-2 and TRBJ1-1): GAGVSQSPSNKVTEKGKDVELRCDPISGHTALYWYRQSLGQGLEFLIYFQGNSAPDKSGLPSDRFSAERTGGSVSTLTIQRTQQEDSAVYLCASSLSGMNTEAFFGQGTRLTVV.

The rearrangement uses TRBV27 and TRBJ1-2, with TRBD1 matching over 9 bases. The CDR3 runs 14 residues. CDR1 and CDR2 from the germline V gene are MNHEY and SMNVEV (reference sequence). With V trimmed by 6 bases and J by 5 bases, 7 bases remained unmatched. This CDR3 is CASRRQGEVYGYTF. For the CDR3, the DNA is TGTGCCAGCAGGAGACAGGGGGAGGTTTATGGCTACACCTTC.

V gene TRBV7-6 combines with J gene TRBJ2-7, with 7 bases that match TRBD2. CDR1 is SGHVS, CDR2 FNYEAQ, per germline. The CDR3 consists of 16 residues. V was pared by 2 bases and J by 5 bases, with 12 bases of the junction left unmatched. The CDR3 is CASSLSGGGPSHEQYF. In DNA form, the CDR3 reads TGTGCCAGCAGCTTATCGGGGGGAGGGCCTTCCCACGAGCAGTACTTC.

The genes are TRBV5-1 and TRBJ2-6; 10 bases match TRBD1. This CDR3 is built from 19 residues. CDR1 and CDR2 from the germline V gene are SGHRS and YFSETQ. Trimming took 3 bases from V and 0 from J; bases not matched to a gene: 9. This CDR3 is CASSSAGTGALSGANVLTF. CDR3 nucleotide sequence: TGCGCCAGCAGCTCCGCCGGGACAGGGGCCCTCTCTGGGGCCAACGTCCTGACTTTC.

The gene calls are TRBV2 and TRBJ1-2, with D uncertain. The CDR3 sequence is 12 residues long. Germline CDR1 and CDR2: SNHLY and FYNNEI. V was shortened by 2 bases and J by 8 bases, with 9 bases between the two germline ends. CDR3 sequence reads: CASSEPGKGYTF. CDR3 coding DNA: TGTGCCAGCAGTGAACCCGGTAAAGGCTACACCTTC.

There are a few counts of this clone. The chain employs TRBV11-3 and TRBJ1-1, with D perhaps matching TRBD1 (6 bases). Trimming pared 5 bases from V and 3 bases from J, leaving 10 bases between. Looked up from germline, CDR1 is SGHNT and CDR2 is YENEEA. The CDR3 has 13 amino acids. As DNA, the CDR3 is TGTGCCAGCAGCATAAACAGGGACACTGAAGCTTTCTTT. Translated: CASSINRDTEAFF.

The genes are TRBV5-1 and TRBJ1-2; TRBD1 agrees at 8 bases. V dropped 1 base and J dropped 2; count of bases not matched to a gene: 4. The CDR3 covers 15 residues. Germline loops: CDR1 SGHRS, CDR2 YFSETQ. This CDR3 reads CASSLSGTGNYGYTF. The CDR3 bases are TGCGCCAGCAGCTTGTCCGGGACAGGCAACTATGGCTACACCTTC.